The 31 T cell receptor beta chains below all came from one sample that was sequenced in a study of brain T cells in children with intractable seizures. Assay used: immunoSEQ multiplex PCR; TCRdb lists only in-frame clones, some missing. The repertoire holds 340,000 or so clones, with over 90% as singletons. As to time point: blood from clinic visit 5 months post-surgery; TSC patient then seizure free. The sample in question was peripheral blood, obtained roughly 5 months after surgery. The receptors stem from a boy younger than two with tuberous sclerosis and intractable seizures.

The rearrangement uses TRBV7-9 and TRBJ1-1; D possibly corresponds to TRBD1 (6 bases). V was shortened by 5 bases and J by 5 bases, with 12 bases between the two germline ends. This CDR3 spans 13 amino acids. Germline-derived CDR1 and CDR2 are SEHNR and FQNEAQ (reference sequence). This CDR3 is CASSPGTLTEAFF. The CDR3 nucleotides are TGTGCCAGCAGCCCCGGGACACTAACTGAAGCTTTCTTT.

V and J are TRBV5-1 and TRBJ2-6, with D possibly TRBD1 on 5 matching bases. This CDR3 region has 17 residues. Per the germline V gene, CDR1 is SGHRS and CDR2 is YFSETQ. V was pared by 1 base and J by 4 bases, with 15 bases between. The CDR3 loop reads CASSLPTQGTGANVLTF. The CDR3 DNA reads TGCGCCAGCAGCTTGCCGACCCAGGGTACGGGGGCCAACGTCCTGACTTTC.

The gene calls are TRBV18 and TRBJ1-4; D is unresolved. V shed 2 bases and J shed 0 bases, with 7 bases lying between them. The CDR3 has 15 amino acids. Germline CDR1 is KGHSH and CDR2 is LQKENI. The CDR3 bases are TGTGCCAGCTCACCAATGGGGACAACTAATGAAAAACTGTTTTTT. This sequence encodes CASSPMGTTNEKLFF.

This chain uses TRBV10-3 with TRBJ2-7; 10 bases are shared with TRBD1. The V gene's germline CDR1 is ENHRY and CDR2 SYGVKD. This CDR3 is 14 amino acids long. After removal of 5 bases from V and 2 bases from J, the junction contained 3 bases not matched to a gene. CDR3 sequence reads: CAISSDRGAYEQYF. CDR3 nucleotides: TGTGCCATCAGTTCGGACAGGGGGGCCTACGAGCAGTACTTC.

This clone has just one count. The V call is TRBV5-6, the J call TRBJ2-7, with 11 bases matching TRBD1. The CDR3 totals 15 residues. V shed 3 bases and J 3 bases; nucleotides not matched to a gene: 5. Looked up from germline, CDR1 is SGHDT and CDR2 is YYEEEE. Here the CDR3 DNA reads TGTGCCAGCAGCTGGGAGGACAGGGGGCTCTACGAGCAGTACTTC. Protein: CASSWEDRGLYEQYF.

This sequence joins TRBV19 and TRBJ2-7; 11 bases fit TRBD1. Germline V lookup: CDR1 LNHDA, CDR2 SQIVND (reference sequence). V shed 3 bases and J 5 bases; nucleotides not matched to a gene: 9. The CDR3 runs to 16 residues. The CDR3, as DNA: TGTGCCAGTAGTATGGGGTCCGGACAGGGGGCCCACGAGCAGTACTTC. This translates into CASSMGSGQGAHEQYF.

The chain combines TRBV2 with TRBJ1-4; D uncertain. This CDR3 contains 13 residues. V lost 2 bases and J 8 bases, leaving 9 bases between the germline ends. The germline CDR1 and CDR2 sequences are SNHLY and FYNNEI. The DNA of the CDR3 is TGTGCCAGCAGTGAAATAGGGCAGGAAAAACTGTTTTTT. This encodes CASSEIGQEKLFF.

This chain connects TRBV30 to TRBJ1-2, with 9 bases matching TRBD1. J gave up 9 bases and V 2 bases, and 7 bases lay outside the gene matches. This CDR3 has 13 amino acids. Germline CDR1 reads GTSNPN; CDR2 reads SVGIG (reference sequence). The CDR3 sequence: CAWSPGQGVSYTF. DNA for the CDR3: TGTGCCTGGAGTCCGGGACAGGGTGTCAGCTACACCTTC.

V gene TRBV5-4 combines with J gene TRBJ2-7; 12 nucleotides align to TRBD2. CDR1 and CDR2 from the germline V gene are SGHNT and YYREEE (reference sequence). The CDR3 is 14 residues long. V trimming: 4 bases; J trimming: 4 bases; junction bases outside the gene matches: 3. CDR3 nucleotide sequence: TGTGCCAGCAGCCTAGCGGGGGGGCCTTACGAGCAGTACTTC. It codes for CASSLAGGPYEQYF.

This clone came up once. V gene TRBV10-2 combines with J gene TRBJ2-1; D may correspond to TRBD1 or TRBD2 (5 bases each). V was clipped by 3 bases and J by 9 bases, with 15 bases between them. Germline-derived CDR1 and CDR2 are WSHSY and SAAADI. There are 14 residues in the CDR3. The CDR3 here is CASSDRGPLGEQFF. The CDR3 DNA reads as TGCGCCAGCAGTGACCGGGGCCCCCTTGGTGAGCAGTTCTTC.

This chain connects TRBV6-1 to TRBJ1-5; no firm D call. V gave up 1 base and J gave up 7 bases, with 5 bases separating them. CDR1 is MNHNS, CDR2 SASEGT, per germline. The CDR3 runs to 12 residues. The CDR3 reads CASSEVKQPQHF. In DNA, the CDR3 is TGTGCCAGCAGTGAAGTAAAACAGCCCCAGCATTTT.

The chain combines TRBV18 with TRBJ2-1, with TRBD2 matching over 8 bases. This CDR3 is 18 amino acids long. The germline CDR1 and CDR2 sequences are KGHSH and LQKENI. V lost 0 bases to trimming and J lost 0 bases; unmatched junction nucleotides: 7. The CDR3 region is CASSPPRGGPSSYNEQFF. CDR3 bases: TGTGCCAGCTCACCACCCCGCGGGGGGCCGAGCTCCTACAATGAGCAGTTCTTC. The whole variable domain, remainder taken from reference TRBV18 and TRBJ2-1, is NAGVMQNPRHLVRRRGQEARLRCSPMKGHSHVYWYRQLPEEGLKFMVYLQKENIIDESGMPKERFSAEFPKEGPSILRIQQVVRGDSAAYFCASSPPRGGPSSYNEQFFGPGTRLTVL.

Of note for this clone: Other DNA variants within this sample encode the same CDR3. CDR3 DNA: TGTGCCAGCAGCTTGGGGGGAGAAAAACTGTTTTTT. This gives the protein CASSLGGEKLFF. The chain combines TRBV5-6 with TRBJ1-4; the D is unclear. This CDR3 has 12 amino acids. From germline, CDR1 is SGHDT and CDR2 YYEEEE. With 0 bases removed from V and 8 bases from J, the gap between germline ends came to 5 bases.

The chain employs TRBV2 and TRBJ2-5, with 10 bases matching TRBD1. The CDR3 covers 15 residues. Per germline, CDR1 SNHLY and CDR2 FYNNEI. Unmatched junction bases numbered 7, after V lost 9 bases and J lost 0 bases. The CDR3 reads CARGGQGVYQETQYF. The CDR3 region has the DNA TGTGCCAGGGGAGGACAGGGGGTGTACCAAGAGACCCAGTACTTC.

V and J are TRBV5-1 and TRBJ2-3; D is unclear. V was trimmed by 0 bases and J by 2 bases, leaving 10 bases between them. CDR1 is SGHRS, CDR2 YFSETQ, per germline. This CDR3 spans 15 amino acids. CDR3 region: CASSLERLLTDTQYF. In DNA form, the CDR3 reads TGCGCCAGCAGCTTGGAGCGACTCCTCACAGATACGCAGTATTTT.

The chain is built from TRBV24-1 and TRBJ2-1, with 10 nucleotides matching TRBD1. Germline V gene sequence: CDR1 KGHDR, CDR2 SFDVKD. This CDR3 comprises 11 residues. After removal of 7 bases from V and 11 bases from J, the junction contained 1 base not matched to a gene. The CDR3 reads CATRGQGQQFF. CDR3 coding DNA: TGTGCCACCAGGGGACAGGGGCAGCAGTTCTTC.

This clone was recorded a few times. This chain uses TRBV6-4 with TRBJ1-6, with a possible D match to TRBD1 (6 bases). Deletions cut 1 base from V and 9 bases from J, with 16 bases between. The germline CDR1 and CDR2 sequences are MRHNA and SNTAGT. The length of the CDR3 is 16 residues. As DNA, the CDR3 is TGTGCCAGCAGTGACTATTTTAACAGGGCGAGTTCACCCCTCCACTTT. Translation: CASSDYFNRASSPLHF.

The J gene is TRBJ1-2, the V gene TRBV6-2 or TRBV6-3, with TRBD1 matching over 7 bases. After removal of 0 bases from V and 8 bases from J, the junction contained 6 bases not matched to a gene. The CDR3 spans 14 residues. Germline CDR1 and CDR2: MNHEY and SVGEGT. CDR3 region: CASSYSKGAVGYTF. CDR3 DNA sequence: TGTGCCAGCAGTTACTCGAAGGGGGCGGTGGGCTACACCTTC.

V and J are TRBV27 and TRBJ2-5, with TRBD1 matching 10 bases. The J segment lost 2 bases and the V segment lost 1 base, leaving 1 base of the junction unmatched. The CDR3 runs to 15 residues. Germline V gene data show CDR1 as MNHEY and CDR2 as SMNVEV (reference sequence). CDR3 loop: CASSLWTGGQETQYF. CDR3 nucleotide sequence: TGTGCCAGCAGTTTATGGACAGGGGGGCAAGAGACCCAGTACTTC.

V usage is TRBV7-2 and J usage is TRBJ2-7; TRBD1 matches at 7 bases. V gave up 6 bases and J gave up 4 bases; unmatched junction bases: 9. The germline V gene encodes CDR1 SGHTA and CDR2 FQGNSA. The CDR3 consists of 14 residues. The CDR3 region is CASSLDRQGYEQYF. For the CDR3, the DNA is TGTGCCAGCAGTCTGGACAGGCAGGGTTACGAGCAGTACTTC.

The genes are TRBV18 and TRBJ2-5, with D uncertain. In germline, CDR1 is KGHSH, CDR2 LQKENI. The CDR3 is 17 amino acids. V was clipped by 3 bases and J by 2 bases, with 19 bases between them. CDR3 in DNA: TGTGCCAGCTCACCCACCATTACTGGGGTATTTCAAGAGACCCAGTACTTC. Protein sequence: CASSPTITGVFQETQYF.

There are a few counts of this clone. The chain employs TRBV6-6 and TRBJ1-2, with D uncertain. The CDR3 has 16 residues. Germline V gives CDR1 MNHNY, CDR2 SVGAGI (reference sequence). The V end lost 0 bases, the J end lost 0 bases, and 11 bases lay between the germline ends. The CDR3 loop is CASSYSLAVTNYGYTF. The CDR3, as DNA: TGTGCCAGCAGTTACTCTCTCGCCGTAACTAACTATGGCTACACCTTC.

This clone was counted once. The gene calls are TRBV6-5 and TRBJ2-7; a possible D gene is TRBD2 (6 bases). The CDR3 is made up of 15 amino acids. Germline V gene sequence: CDR1 MNHEY, CDR2 SVGAGI. Between the trimmed V and J ends, which lost 8 bases and 3 bases, there was a span of 20 bases. Here the CDR3 DNA reads TGTGCCAGCTCCCGAGGGACTGGGATCTTCTACGAGCAGTACTTC. Protein: CASSRGTGIFYEQYF.

CDR3 DNA sequence: TGTGCCAGCAGCCGGGACTTTCGAACCTACGAGCAGTACTTC. This codes for CASSRDFRTYEQYF. The chain has TRBV2 and TRBJ2-7; weak D call: TRBD2 (6 bases). Per germline, CDR1 SNHLY and CDR2 FYNNEI. Trimming cost V 6 bases and J 2 bases, with 14 bases left between them. This CDR3 has 14 residues.

The chain combines TRBV15 with TRBJ1-1; perhaps TRBD1 as D (6 bases). V shed 1 base and J shed 3 bases, with 9 bases lying between them. CDR1 LNHNV and CDR2 YYDKDF come from the germline V gene (reference sequence). The CDR3 loop spans 14 amino acids. The CDR3 loop reads CATSRAGQYTEAFF. The CDR3 bases are TGTGCCACCAGCAGAGCCGGACAGTACACTGAAGCTTTCTTT. Filled out from reference TRBV15 and TRBJ1-1, the complete variable domain reads DAMVIQNPRYQVTQFGKPVTLSCSQTLNHNVMYWYQQKSSQAPKLLFHYYDKDFNNEADTPDNFQSRRPNTSFCFLDIRSPGLGDTAMYLCATSRAGQYTEAFFGQGTRLTVV.

This chain uses TRBV27 with TRBJ1-5; the D is unclear. This CDR3 contains 13 residues. With 1 base removed from V and 4 bases from J, the gap between germline ends came to 5 bases. Germline V gene data show CDR1 as MNHEY and CDR2 as SMNVEV (reference sequence). Here the CDR3 reads CASSLWVNQPQHF. DNA for the CDR3: TGTGCCAGCAGTTTATGGGTAAATCAGCCCCAGCATTTT.

The V and J genes are TRBV11-2 and TRBJ2-7, with D unclear. The germline V and J ends were trimmed by 4 bases and 2 bases, with 6 bases remaining between them. Germline V gene lookup returns CDR1 SGHAT and CDR2 FQNNGV. The length of the CDR3 is 12 residues. CDR3 sequence (DNA): TGTGCCAGCAGCTACGGCCCCTACGAGCAGTACTTC. It encodes CASSYGPYEQYF.

The rearrangement uses TRBV2 and TRBJ1-1; tentatively, D is TRBD1 (6 bases). Deletions cut 7 bases from V and 1 base from J, with 10 bases between. The CDR3 has 13 residues. Germline CDR1 and CDR2: SNHLY and FYNNEI. This chain's CDR3 is CASNKDRNTEAFF. The CDR3 nucleotides are TGTGCCAGCAATAAGGACAGGAACACTGAAGCTTTCTTT. The full variable domain, its missing parts supplied by reference TRBV2 and TRBJ1-1, is EPEVTQTPSHQVTQMGQEVILRCVPISNHLYFYWYRQILGQKVEFLVSFYNNEISEKSEIFDDQFSVERPDGSNFTLKIRSTKLEDSAMYFCASNKDRNTEAFFGQGTRLTVV.

This chain connects TRBV5-4 to TRBJ2-7; no firm D call. Germline CDR1 reads SGHNT; CDR2 reads YYREEE (reference sequence). The CDR3 has 14 amino acids. Trimming pared 0 bases from V and 2 bases from J, leaving 9 bases between. In DNA form, the CDR3 reads TGTGCCAGCAGCTTGGTCACTTACCCCTACGAGCAGTACTTC. Amino acid sequence: CASSLVTYPYEQYF.

This rearrangement joins TRBV4-2 to TRBJ2-6; no firm D call. V lost 1 base and J 4 bases, leaving 14 bases between the germline ends. Per the germline V gene, CDR1 is LGHNA and CDR2 is YNFKEQ. This CDR3 spans 17 amino acids. The chain's CDR3 is CASSQVVRSSGANVLTF. Written as DNA, the CDR3 is TGTGCCAGCAGCCAAGTGGTGCGTAGCTCCGGGGCCAACGTCCTGACTTTC.

The chain combines TRBV19 with TRBJ2-3; possibly TRBD2 for D (5 bases). Trimming left V 4 bases short and J 0 bases short, with 11 bases between. CDR1 LNHDA and CDR2 SQIVND come from the germline V gene (reference sequence). The length of the CDR3 is 15 residues. Here the CDR3 reads CASSNGRRSTDTQYF. Here the CDR3 DNA reads TGTGCCAGTAGTAACGGACGGAGGAGCACAGATACGCAGTATTTT.